This record looks at one T cell receptor (beta chain) sequence and its context. The data originate from a study of control samples from healthy donors and cancer patients. V lost 0 bases to trimming and J lost 4 bases, with 10 bases between them. The CDR3 runs 14 residues. The germline gives CDR1 SGDLS, CDR2 YYNGEE. Produced via immunoSEQ multiplex PCR; TCRdb's table is partial and in-frame only. The sample comprises 80,000 to 100,000 clones, 92% of which are singletons, and about 3% rests with the top ten. The chain has TRBV9 and TRBJ1-2; no reliable D call. Sequences were obtained from blood. The receptor was isolated from a human donor in good health. The donor label of this sample is uncertain. CDR3 in DNA: TGTGCCAGCAGCGTAGGATGGCAGTCCTATGGCTACACCTTC. Its translation: CASSVGWQSYGYTF.